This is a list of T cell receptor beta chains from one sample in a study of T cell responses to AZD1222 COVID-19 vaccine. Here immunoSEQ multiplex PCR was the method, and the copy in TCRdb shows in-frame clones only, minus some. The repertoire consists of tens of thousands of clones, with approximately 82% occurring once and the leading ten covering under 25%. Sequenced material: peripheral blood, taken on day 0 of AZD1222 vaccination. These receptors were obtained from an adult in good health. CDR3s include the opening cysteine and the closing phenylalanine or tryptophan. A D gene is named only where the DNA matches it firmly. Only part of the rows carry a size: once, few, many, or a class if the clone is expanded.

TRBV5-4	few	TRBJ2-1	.	CASSLGSGGAYNEQFF	TGTGCCAGCAGCTTAGGCTCTGGCGGGGCCTACAATGAGCAGTTCTTC
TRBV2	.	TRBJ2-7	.	CASSERGLGRSYEQYF	TGTGCCAGCAGTGAACGGGGGCTGGGACGGTCCTACGAGCAGTACTTC
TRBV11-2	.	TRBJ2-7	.	CASSLRTNEQYF	TGTGCCAGCAGCTTGAGGACTAACGAGCAGTACTTC
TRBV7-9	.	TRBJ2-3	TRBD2	CASSGLAGDTDTQYF	TGTGCCAGCAGCGGTCTAGCGGGAGATACAGATACGCAGTATTTT
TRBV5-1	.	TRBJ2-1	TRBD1	CASSSPGQGWYNEQFF	TGCGCCAGCAGCTCACCGGGACAGGGGTGGTACAATGAGCAGTTCTTC
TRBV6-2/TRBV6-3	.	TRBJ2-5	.	CASSYSLTAKETQYF	TGTGCCAGCAGTTACAGTCTGACAGCTAAAGAGACCCAGTACTTC
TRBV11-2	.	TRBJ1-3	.	CASSTGGGPSSGNTIYF	TGTGCCAGCAGCACCGGGGGGGGGCCTAGCTCTGGAAACACCATATATTTT
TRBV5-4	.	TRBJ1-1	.	CASSNERRTEAFF	TGTGCCAGCAGCAACGAACGACGTACTGAAGCTTTCTTT
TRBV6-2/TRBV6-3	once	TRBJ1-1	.	CASSHIGTDIEAFF	TGTGCCAGCAGTCACATTGGGACGGACATTGAAGCTTTCTTT
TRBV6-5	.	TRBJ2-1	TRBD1	CASSWTSGQGNNEQFF	TGTGCCAGCAGTTGGACGTCGGGACAGGGAAACAATGAGCAGTTCTTC
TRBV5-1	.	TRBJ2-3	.	CASKDPQGADTQYF	TGCGCCAGCAAGGACCCTCAAGGCGCAGATACGCAGTATTTT
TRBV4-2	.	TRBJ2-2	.	CASSPNTGATGELFF	TGTGCCAGCAGCCCTAACACCGGGGCCACCGGGGAGCTGTTTTTT
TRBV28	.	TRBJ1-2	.	CASSFVPAAGYTF	TGTGCCAGCAGTTTTGTTCCGGCAGCTGGCTACACCTTC
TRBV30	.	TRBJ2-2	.	CAWSVVSRATFF	TGTGCCTGGAGTGTAGTCTCAAGGGCGACGTTTTTT
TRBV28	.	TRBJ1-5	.	CASSLPQVAGRNQPQHF	TGTGCCAGCAGTTTACCACAGGTAGCGGGACGCAATCAGCCCCAGCATTTT
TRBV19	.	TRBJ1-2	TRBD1	CASSAGTGYGYTF	TGTGCCAGTAGTGCCGGGACAGGCTATGGCTACACCTTC
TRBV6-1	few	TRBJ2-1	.	CASSETQRQIYNEQFF	TGTGCCAGCAGTGAAACCCAGCGTCAGATCTACAATGAGCAGTTCTTC